This TCR beta chain was profiled in a study of shared clonotypes between healthy human individuals (TCRdb year 2020). A note on the overall study: The cohort included three men and a couple of women between 18 and 49 years of age. Leukapheresis yielded between about 0.94 and 8.9 billion PBMCs per donor. To increase sequencing depth and limit assay-specific biases, different laboratories used diverse techniques to prepare libraries and sequence TCR repertoires. The study deeply sequenced blood TCR repertoires of about 5 healthy adults to estimate repertoire size and the extent of clonotype sharing between individuals. Paper-wide results and their limitations: The small number of donors limited the genetic and exposure-history diversity represented. Based on pairwise subsampling, the degree of clonotype sharing among donors was expected to be affected by sequencing depth. Only blood was sampled, and tissue TCR repertoires likely differ from those in blood.

Healthy HIV-negative adults with no recently reported acute infections or vaccinations were included as donors. All donors were Caucasian adults living in Nashville, Tennessee, USA. For unsorted samples, 84 million or so PBMCs were counted, and genomic DNA was extracted using the QIAamp DNA Blood Mini kit. Blood was collected by leukapheresis, and PBMCs were isolated by Ficoll-Histopaque density gradient centrifugation and then cryopreserved in liquid nitrogen vapor phase. This clone showed up just once. Its antigen is unknown. The sample holds no much larger clone one base away, and base qualities are not on file. Using the deep immunoSEQ assay, TCR CDR3 regions were amplified from genomic DNA by multiplex PCR. Extracted genomic DNA from each cell subset was distributed evenly across all wells of several immunoSEQ 96-well plates, and each plate was treated as a replicate. For unsorted PBMC, each replicate PCR was loaded with approximately 300 ng genomic DNA, equivalent to 25,000 to 35,000 T cell genomes. Ten immunoSEQ deep assay plates were used to sequence unsorted PBMC genomic DNA. Purified libraries were quantified with a Qubit 3.0 fluorometer, sized on a Bioanalyzer 2100, and re-quantified with the KAPA Library Quantification kit. Each immunoSEQ 96-well plate was sequenced on its own single-read 150-cycle Illumina NextSeq 550 flow cell. The source study handled its data this way. Because the immunoSEQ output held only junctional sequences and lacked quality scores, the filtering could not match the filtering applied to full-length reads. Sequences were annotated with PyIR, a Python wrapper for IgBLAST v1.9, and V/J genes and CDR3 were assigned using IMGT germline references. Any read was removed if the V/J assignment was weak (E-value above 1e-6), the CDR3 was missing, or the read contained stop codons, out-of-frame junctions, or ambiguous translated residues. V3J clonotypes were defined as sequences sharing an identical inferred V gene, J gene, and CDR3 amino acid sequence. To compute the percentage overlap between repertoires, the number of shared unique clonotypes was divided by the size of the smaller repertoire. RTK rarefaction, the Chao1 estimator, and Recon v2.1 estimates of unobserved clonotypes were used to assess repertoire richness. Entries here come from immuneACCESS through TCRdb and include only in-frame sequences with V and J called. Some clones fail to appear in such tables; in the studies checked, an unresolved V gene covers under half of the shortfall, and the cause of the remainder is unknown. V, J and clone size were drawn from that table, and D and trimming were deduced from the DNA. The sample table contains hundreds of thousands of clones; only one count was recorded for about 85% of them. Of the sample, about 13% is held by the ten largest clones.

The germline V gene (reference sequence) gives CDR1 as GTSNPN and CDR2 as SVGIG. CDR3 length: 15 amino acids, cysteine to phenylalanine. Left in the record is the CDR3 DNA by itself, 45 bases read in frame from the first base. The sequencing input was PBMCs. The clonotype originates from a woman aged 40 to 49 in good health. Some clones in this sample may be carry-over from other donors' samples. The rearranged segments are TRBV30 and TRBJ2-5; TRBD1 lines up with 9 middle nucleotides. The J call may not be correct, given that the DNA end is closer to TRBJ2-7. In nucleotide form, the sequence is TGTGCCTGGAGTAGAGGGGGACAGGGAGCTCACGAGCAGTACTTC. It is translated as CAWSRGGQGAHEQYF.